Listed below are T cell receptor beta chains from one sample, sequenced in a study of T-cell reconstitution after alpha-beta-depleted transplantation in children. TCRdb called the PCR reads again in MiXCR, with one record for every CDR3 protein. The sample consists of 190,000 or so distinct CDR3 sequences, around 7% of them appearing once. The input for sequencing was PBMCs from the stem cell graft donor, taken from the stem cell graft. The receptors come from a human donor who donated a stem cell graft to a child with Wiskott-Aldrich syndrome. Each CDR3 is given with its conserved first and last residue. The D gene is left open where the match is weak. The size entry is marked missing in some rows and otherwise reads once, few, many or a size class.

CDR3: CASSPGGRHQETQYF
DNA: TGTGCCAGCAGCCCGGGGGGGAGACACCAAGAGACCCAGTACTTC
V: TRBV5-5
D: TRBD2
J: TRBJ2-5
size: -

CDR3: CASSFPGTAHNEQFF
DNA: TGTGCCAGCAGCTTCCCGGGGACAGCCCACAATGAGCAGTTCTTC
V: TRBV7-2
D: TRBD1
J: TRBJ2-1
size: many

CDR3: CASRPFGQRNTEAFF
DNA: TGTGCCAGCAGGCCGTTCGGACAAAGGAACACTGAAGCTTTCTTT
V: TRBV6-5
D: -
J: TRBJ1-1
size: many

CDR3: CASSSWGPKRQQYF
DNA: TGTGCCAGCAGTTCTTGGGGGCCAAAGCGCCAGCAGTACTTC
V: TRBV25-1
D: -
J: TRBJ2-7
size: many

CDR3: CASSLDSASF
DNA: TGCGCCAGCAGCTTGGACAGCGCCTCTTTC
V: TRBV5-1
D: -
J: TRBJ1-2
size: many

CDR3: CASSLTDGDNEQFF
DNA: TGTGCCAGCAGCTTAACAGACGGAGACAATGAGCAGTTCTTC
V: TRBV7-6
D: -
J: TRBJ2-1
size: -

CDR3: CCASPIGTGVSYEQYF
DNA: TGCTGTGCTAGTCCCATTGGGACAGGGGTTTCTTACGAGCAGTACTTC
V: TRBV20-1
D: TRBD1
J: TRBJ2-7
size: -

CDR3: CASSLTVISYEQYF
DNA: TGTGCCAGCAGCTTAACAGTGATCTCCTACGAGCAGTACTTC
V: TRBV7-2
D: -
J: TRBJ2-7
size: -

CDR3: CASSRTGRAFYEQYF
DNA: TGCGCCAGCAGCCGGACAGGGAGAGCGTTCTACGAGCAGTACTTC
V: TRBV23-1
D: TRBD1
J: TRBJ2-7
size: -

CDR3: CASSPLGQAPNTGELFF
DNA: TGTGCCAGCTCACCACTCGGACAGGCTCCGAACACCGGGGAGCTGTTTTTT
V: TRBV18
D: TRBD1
J: TRBJ2-2
size: many

CDR3: CASSLDPGGTDTQYF
DNA: TGCGCCAGCAGCTTGGATCCAGGAGGAACAGATACGCAGTATTTT
V: TRBV5-1
D: -
J: TRBJ2-3
size: many

CDR3: CASRSLGMNTEAFF
DNA: TGCGCCAGCAGGAGTCTAGGAATGAACACTGAAGCTTTCTTT
V: TRBV5-1
D: -
J: TRBJ1-1
size: many

CDR3: CATSDQHYNEQFF
DNA: TGTGCCACCAGTGACCAGCACTACAATGAGCAGTTCTTC
V: TRBV24-1
D: -
J: TRBJ2-1
size: -

CDR3: CAITTGQDTHSYGYTF
DNA: TGTGCCATCACCACAGGACAGGACACACACAGCTATGGCTACACCTTC
V: TRBV10-3
D: TRBD1
J: TRBJ1-2
size: many

CDR3: CASSLAFLGQGGDTEAFF
DNA: TGCGCCAGCAGCTTGGCCTTTTTGGGGCAGGGCGGTGACACTGAAGCTTTCTTT
V: TRBV5-1
D: -
J: TRBJ1-1
size: few

CDR3: CAWRTAGVGVTHF
DNA: TGTGCCTGGAGAACCGCGGGGGTTGGCGTTACCCACTTT
V: TRBV30
D: -
J: TRBJ1-6
size: few

CDR3: CASRPTGLDTQYF
DNA: TGTGCCAGCAGACCGACAGGGCTGGATACGCAGTATTTT
V: TRBV27
D: TRBD1
J: TRBJ2-3
size: few

CDR3: CASSLYRGRNNEQFF
DNA: TGTGCCAGCAGCTTGTACAGGGGAAGAAACAATGAGCAGTTCTTC
V: TRBV5-8
D: TRBD1
J: TRBJ2-1
size: many

CDR3: CSVELVGQGTDTQYF
DNA: TGCAGCGTTGAGTTGGTGGGACAGGGAACAGATACGCAGTATTTT
V: TRBV29-1
D: TRBD1
J: TRBJ2-3
size: many

CDR3: CASRGDSFYGYTF
DNA: TGTGCCAGCAGAGGGGACAGCTTCTATGGCTACACCTTC
V: TRBV12-3/TRBV12-4
D: TRBD1
J: TRBJ1-2
size: many

CDR3: CASSLVGGNYGYTF
DNA: TGTGCCAGCAGCTTAGTTGGGGGCAACTATGGCTACACCTTC
V: TRBV7-9
D: -
J: TRBJ1-2
size: many

CDR3: CASSYSSQPNYGYTF
DNA: TGTGCCAGCAGTTACTCGTCGCAACCTAACTATGGCTACACCTTC
V: TRBV6-5
D: -
J: TRBJ1-2
size: many

CDR3: CASLDNRDVSYEQYF
DNA: TGTGCCAGTTTAGACAACAGGGATGTGTCCTACGAGCAGTACTTC
V: TRBV12-3/TRBV12-4
D: -
J: TRBJ2-7
size: many

CDR3: CASSLEGLAGRNTGELFF
DNA: TGCGCCAGCAGCTTGGAGGGACTAGCGGGGCGGAACACCGGGGAGCTGTTTTTT
V: TRBV5-1
D: TRBD2
J: TRBJ2-2
size: many

CDR3: CASGLDRTAYNEQFF
DNA: TGTGCTAGTGGTTTGGACCGGACAGCCTACAATGAGCAGTTCTTC
V: TRBV12-5
D: -
J: TRBJ2-1
size: many

CDR3: CAWRGVSYEQYF
DNA: TGTGCCTGGAGAGGAGTGAGCTACGAGCAGTACTTC
V: TRBV30
D: -
J: TRBJ2-7
size: few

CDR3: CASSPPGQNYNEQFF
DNA: TGTGCCAGCAGTCCACCGGGACAGAACTACAATGAGCAGTTCTTC
V: TRBV12-3/TRBV12-4
D: TRBD1
J: TRBJ2-1
size: many

CDR3: CASSYTRGFHGELFF
DNA: TGTGCCAGCAGTTACACTAGGGGATTCCACGGGGAGCTGTTTTTT
V: TRBV6-5
D: -
J: TRBJ2-2
size: many

CDR3: CSVPGYGRDEQYF
DNA: TGCAGTGTCCCAGGGTATGGGAGAGACGAGCAGTACTTC
V: TRBV20-1
D: -
J: TRBJ2-7
size: many

CDR3: CASQGVLNSPLHF
DNA: TGTGCCAGCCAGGGGGTTTTGAATTCACCCCTCCACTTT
V: TRBV12-3/TRBV12-4
D: TRBD1
J: TRBJ1-6
size: many

CDR3: CASSEFRQGYEQYF
DNA: TGTGCCAGCAGCGAGTTTAGGCAGGGCTACGAGCAGTACTTC
V: TRBV13
D: -
J: TRBJ2-7
size: many

CDR3: CASSPLGAGDEETQYF
DNA: TGTGCCAGCTCACCACTCGGGGCAGGGGATGAAGAGACCCAGTACTTC
V: TRBV18
D: -
J: TRBJ2-5
size: -

CDR3: CASSGSGTGNNEQFF
DNA: TGTGCCAGCAGCGGATCAGGGACTGGAAACAATGAGCAGTTCTTC
V: TRBV9
D: -
J: TRBJ2-1
size: many

CDR3: CASSYSASNQETQYF
DNA: TGTGCCAGCAGTTACTCGGCTAGTAATCAAGAGACCCAGTACTTC
V: TRBV6-5
D: -
J: TRBJ2-5
size: many

CDR3: CASSQDWVAAGETQYF
DNA: TGCGCCAGCAGCCAAGATTGGGTAGCGGCCGGCGAGACCCAGTACTTC
V: TRBV4-3
D: -
J: TRBJ2-5
size: -

CDR3: CSARENGSGDEKLFF
DNA: TGCAGTGCTAGAGAAAATGGGTCAGGGGATGAAAAACTGTTCTTT
V: TRBV20-1
D: -
J: TRBJ1-4
size: many

CDR3: CASSLEGAGGHADTQYF
DNA: TGTGCCAGCAGCTTAGAGGGGGCGGGAGGGCACGCAGATACGCAGTATTTT
V: TRBV11-2
D: TRBD2
J: TRBJ2-3
size: many

CDR3: CASSPGIDDTQYF
DNA: TGTGCCAGCTCACCAGGGATAGACGATACGCAGTATTTT
V: TRBV18
D: -
J: TRBJ2-3
size: many

CDR3: CASSLAGAAAEQYF
DNA: TGCGCCAGCAGCTTGGCCGGGGCTGCCGCCGAGCAGTACTTC
V: TRBV5-1
D: -
J: TRBJ2-7
size: -

CDR3: CASSSRLGNTEAFF
DNA: TGTGCCAGCAGCTCCAGACTCGGGAACACTGAAGCTTTCTTT
V: TRBV7-2
D: -
J: TRBJ1-1
size: many

CDR3: CASSVNRERPEAFF
DNA: TGTGCCAGCAGCGTTAACAGGGAACGTCCTGAAGCTTTCTTT
V: TRBV7-9
D: -
J: TRBJ1-1
size: many

CDR3: CASSLGAGTSSYEQYF
DNA: TGTGCCAGCAGCTTGGGGGCGGGAACTAGCTCCTACGAGCAGTACTTC
V: TRBV13
D: -
J: TRBJ2-7
size: many

CDR3: CASSIGYNEQFF
DNA: TGTGCCAGTAGTATAGGTTACAATGAGCAGTTCTTC
V: TRBV19
D: -
J: TRBJ2-1
size: many

CDR3: CASSQGHPTHF
DNA: TGTGCCAGCAGCCAGGGACACCCTACGCATTTT
V: TRBV7-2
D: -
J: TRBJ1-5
size: many

CDR3: CASSSYSVREKDEQFF
DNA: TGTGCCAGCAGCTCTTATAGTGTGCGGGAGAAAGATGAGCAGTTCTTC
V: TRBV7-2
D: TRBD2
J: TRBJ2-1
size: many

CDR3: CSARDPLRGSTDTQYF
DNA: TGCAGTGCTAGAGATCCCCTCCGGGGCAGCACAGATACGCAGTATTTT
V: TRBV20-1
D: -
J: TRBJ2-3
size: many

CDR3: CSGTGADEKLFF
DNA: TGCAGCGGAACGGGGGCCGATGAAAAACTGTTTTTT
V: TRBV20-1
D: -
J: TRBJ1-4
size: many

CDR3: CASSLGLAGEQYF
DNA: TGTGCCAGCAGTTTAGGCCTAGCGGGTGAGCAGTACTTC
V: TRBV6-5
D: TRBD2
J: TRBJ2-7
size: many

CDR3: CASSLSPRGSGSITTYDEQFF
DNA: TGTGCCAGCAGCTTAAGCCCCCGGGGTAGCGGAAGTATCACCACCTACGATGAGCAGTTCTTC
V: TRBV7-9
D: -
J: TRBJ2-1
size: many